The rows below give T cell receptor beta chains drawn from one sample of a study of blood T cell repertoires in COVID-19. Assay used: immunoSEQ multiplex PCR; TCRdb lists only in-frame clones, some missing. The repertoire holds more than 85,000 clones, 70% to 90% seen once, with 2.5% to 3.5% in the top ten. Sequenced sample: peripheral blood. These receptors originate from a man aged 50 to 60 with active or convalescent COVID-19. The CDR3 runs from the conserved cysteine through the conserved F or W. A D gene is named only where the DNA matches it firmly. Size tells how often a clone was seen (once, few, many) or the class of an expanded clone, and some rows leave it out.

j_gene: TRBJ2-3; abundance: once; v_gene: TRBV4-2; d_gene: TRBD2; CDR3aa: CASSASGASDTQYF; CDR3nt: TGTGCCAGCAGCGCTAGCGGGGCGTCAGATACGCAGTATTTT
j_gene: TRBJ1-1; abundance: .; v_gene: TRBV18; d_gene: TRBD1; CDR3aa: CASSDHRGQNTEAFF; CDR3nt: TGTGCCAGCTCCGATCACAGGGGGCAGAACACTGAAGCTTTCTTT
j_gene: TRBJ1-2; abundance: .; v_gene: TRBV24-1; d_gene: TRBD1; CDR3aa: CASRAGGENAGYTF; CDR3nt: TGTGCCTCCCGGGCAGGGGGCGAAAATGCTGGCTACACCTTC
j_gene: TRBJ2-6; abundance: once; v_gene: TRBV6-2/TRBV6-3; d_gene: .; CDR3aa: CASSYEGIGANVLTF; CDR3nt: TGTGCCAGCAGTTACGAGGGAATTGGGGCCAACGTCCTGACTTTC
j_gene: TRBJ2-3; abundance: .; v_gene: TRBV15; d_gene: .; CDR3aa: CATSRGQGGTDTQYF; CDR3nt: TGTGCCACCAGCAGAGGTCAGGGCGGCACAGATACGCAGTATTTT
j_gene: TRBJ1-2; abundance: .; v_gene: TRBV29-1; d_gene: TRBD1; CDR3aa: CSVTQDRRGGGYTF; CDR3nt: TGCAGCGTTACCCAGGACAGGAGGGGCGGTGGCTACACCTTC
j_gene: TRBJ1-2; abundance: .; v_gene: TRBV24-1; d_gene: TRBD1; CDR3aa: CATSDKQGYYGYTF; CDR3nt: TGTGCCACCAGTGATAAACAGGGGTACTATGGCTACACCTTC
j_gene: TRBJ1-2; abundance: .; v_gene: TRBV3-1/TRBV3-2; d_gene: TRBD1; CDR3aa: CASTAQGQGSGYTF; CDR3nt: TGTGCCAGCACCGCCCAAGGACAGGGGTCTGGCTACACCTTC
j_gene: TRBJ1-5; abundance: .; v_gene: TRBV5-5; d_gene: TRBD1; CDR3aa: CASSLESGTVNQPQHF; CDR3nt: TGTGCCAGCAGCTTGGAGTCCGGGACAGTTAATCAGCCCCAGCATTTT
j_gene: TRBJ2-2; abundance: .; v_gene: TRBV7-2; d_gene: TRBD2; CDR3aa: CASSLFSSGGAGVGELFF; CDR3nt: TGTGCCAGCAGCTTATTTAGTAGCGGGGGGGCCGGAGTCGGGGAGCTGTTTTTT
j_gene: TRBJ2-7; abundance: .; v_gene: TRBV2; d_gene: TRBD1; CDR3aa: CASVAGQVSYEQYF; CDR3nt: TGTGCCAGCGTGGCAGGACAGGTCTCCTACGAGCAGTACTTC
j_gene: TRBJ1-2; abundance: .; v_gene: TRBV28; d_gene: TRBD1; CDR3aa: CASSRQGAPYGYTF; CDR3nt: TGTGCCAGCAGCCGACAGGGGGCTCCCTATGGCTACACCTTC
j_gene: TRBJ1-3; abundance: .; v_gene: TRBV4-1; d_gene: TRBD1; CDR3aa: CASSRTGEKGNTIYF; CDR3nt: TGCGCCAGCAGCCGGACAGGGGAAAAGGGAAACACCATATATTTT
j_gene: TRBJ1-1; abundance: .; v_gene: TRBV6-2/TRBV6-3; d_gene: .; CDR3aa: CASSQGNEAFF; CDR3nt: TGTGCCAGCAGTCAGGGGAATGAAGCTTTCTTT
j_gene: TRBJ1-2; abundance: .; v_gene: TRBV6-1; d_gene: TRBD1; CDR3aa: CASSDTGAGYTF; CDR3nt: TGTGCCAGCAGTGATACAGGGGCCGGCTACACCTTC
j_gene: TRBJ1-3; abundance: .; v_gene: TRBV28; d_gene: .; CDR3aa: CASSWPSGNTIYF; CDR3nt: TGTGCCAGCAGCTGGCCGTCTGGAAACACCATATATTTT
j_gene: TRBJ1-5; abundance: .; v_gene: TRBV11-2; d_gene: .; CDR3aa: CASSLNQVDQPQHF; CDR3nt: TGTGCCAGCAGCTTAAATCAGGTAGATCAGCCCCAGCATTTT
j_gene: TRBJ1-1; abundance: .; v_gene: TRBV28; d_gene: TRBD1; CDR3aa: CASSWTGGRTEAFF; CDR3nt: TGTGCCAGCAGTTGGACAGGGGGGCGAACTGAAGCTTTCTTT
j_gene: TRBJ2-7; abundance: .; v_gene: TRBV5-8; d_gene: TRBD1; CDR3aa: CASSTRQGTYEQYF; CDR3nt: TGTGCCAGCAGCACACGACAGGGGACTTACGAGCAGTACTTC
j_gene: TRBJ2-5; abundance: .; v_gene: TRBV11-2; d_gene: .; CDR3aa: CASSLDRQETQYF; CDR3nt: TGTGCCAGCAGCTTAGACAGACAAGAGACCCAGTACTTC
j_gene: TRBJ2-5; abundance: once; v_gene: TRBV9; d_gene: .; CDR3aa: CASSVGGWAGLQQETQYF; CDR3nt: TGTGCCAGCAGCGTAGGGGGATGGGCGGGGCTCCAGCAAGAGACCCAGTACTTC
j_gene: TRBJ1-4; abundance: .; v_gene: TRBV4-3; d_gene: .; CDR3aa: CASSQDWRRSEKLFF; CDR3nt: TGCGCCAGCAGCCAAGATTGGAGGAGGAGTGAAAAACTGTTTTTT
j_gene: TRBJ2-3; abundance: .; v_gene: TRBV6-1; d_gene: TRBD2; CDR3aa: CASSAHGGLETDTQYF; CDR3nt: TGTGCCAGCAGTGCCCATGGAGGACTAGAGACAGATACGCAGTATTTT
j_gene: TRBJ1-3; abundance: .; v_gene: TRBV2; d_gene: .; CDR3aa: CASPSEGNTIYF; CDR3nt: TGTGCCAGCCCATCTGAGGGAAACACCATATATTTT
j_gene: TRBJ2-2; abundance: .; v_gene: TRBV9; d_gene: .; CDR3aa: CASKVTGSGTGELFF; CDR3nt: TGTGCCAGCAAGGTAACAGGGTCGGGCACCGGGGAGCTGTTTTTT
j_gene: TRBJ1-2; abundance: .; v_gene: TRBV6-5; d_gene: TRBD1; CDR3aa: CASSPSGQTNYGYTF; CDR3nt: TGTGCCAGCAGTCCGTCGGGACAGACTAACTATGGCTACACCTTC